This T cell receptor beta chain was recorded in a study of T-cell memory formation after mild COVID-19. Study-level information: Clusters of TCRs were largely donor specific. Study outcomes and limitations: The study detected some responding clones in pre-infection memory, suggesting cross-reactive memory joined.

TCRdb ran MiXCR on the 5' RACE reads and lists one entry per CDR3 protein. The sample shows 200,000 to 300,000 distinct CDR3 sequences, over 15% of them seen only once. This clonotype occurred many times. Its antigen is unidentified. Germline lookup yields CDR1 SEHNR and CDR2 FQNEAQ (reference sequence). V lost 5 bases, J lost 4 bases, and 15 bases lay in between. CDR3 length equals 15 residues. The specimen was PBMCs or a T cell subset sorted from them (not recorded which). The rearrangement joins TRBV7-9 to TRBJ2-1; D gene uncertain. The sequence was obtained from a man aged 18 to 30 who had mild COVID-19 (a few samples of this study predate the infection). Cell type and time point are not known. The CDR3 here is CASSPKDPTYNEQFF. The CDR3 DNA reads TGTGCCAGCAGCCCCAAGGACCCCACATACAATGAGCAGTTCTTC.